Following are 2 T cell receptor beta chains from one sample sequenced in a study of T-cell memory formation after mild COVID-19. TCRdb itself ran the 5' RACE reads through MiXCR, one entry per CDR3 protein. The top ten hold about 22% of the sample, which has 350,000 to 550,000 distinct CDR3 sequences, approximately 18% seen once. What was sequenced was PBMCs or a T cell subset sorted from them (not recorded which). The receptors were sampled from a young man who had mild COVID-19 (a few samples of this study predate the infection). Cell type and time point are not known.

The chain carries TRBV25-1 and TRBJ1-2; TRBD1 aligns across 9 bases. V shed 2 bases and J 4 bases; nucleotides not matched to a gene: 2. Germline V CDR1 and CDR2: MGHDK, SYGVNS. The CDR3 length is 14 residues. The CDR3 loop is CASSEPGQGYGYTF. The CDR3, as DNA: TGTGCCAGCAGTGAACCGGGACAGGGCTATGGCTACACCTTC.

CDR3 nucleotides: TGTGCCAGCAGCCGTCCTGGGCCTCCTGGAAACACCATATATTTT. Protein sequence: CASSRPGPPGNTIYF. The genes are TRBV11-2 and TRBJ1-3, with no clear D. Germline assignment: CDR1 SGHAT and CDR2 FQNNGV. The length of the CDR3 is 15 residues. Trimming stripped 5 bases from V and 2 bases from J, with 13 bases between.